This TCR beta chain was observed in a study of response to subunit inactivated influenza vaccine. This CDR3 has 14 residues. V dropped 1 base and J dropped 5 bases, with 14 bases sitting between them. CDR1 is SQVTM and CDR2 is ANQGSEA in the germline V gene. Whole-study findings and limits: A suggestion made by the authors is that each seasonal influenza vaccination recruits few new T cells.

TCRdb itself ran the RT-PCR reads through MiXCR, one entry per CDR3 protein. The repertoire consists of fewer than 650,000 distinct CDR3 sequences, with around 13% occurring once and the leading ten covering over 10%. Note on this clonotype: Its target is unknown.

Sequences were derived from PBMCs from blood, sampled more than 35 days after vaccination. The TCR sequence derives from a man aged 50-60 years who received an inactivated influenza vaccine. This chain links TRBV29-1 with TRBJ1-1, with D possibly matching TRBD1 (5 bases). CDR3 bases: TGCAGCGTTGAAGTCCAGGGATCCGAGACTGAAGCTTTCTTT. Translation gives CSVEVQGSETEAFF.